This TCR beta chain was obtained from a study of T cell repertoires in cytomegalovirus infection. Each CDR3 protein gets one entry after TCRdb re-called the reads with MiXCR. The sample has 200,000 to 300,000 distinct CDR3 sequences; 12% to 15% are singletons. The CDR3 contains 15 residues. In germline, CDR1 is SGDLS, CDR2 YYNGEE. V gave up 4 bases and J gave up 0 bases; unmatched junction bases: 4. This receptor was obtained from a human donor in good health (CMV status not recorded). Some clones in this sample may be carry-over from other donors' samples. Sample: PBMCs. The chain carries TRBV9 and TRBJ2-1, with 7 bases that match TRBD2. The CDR3 nucleotides are TGTGCCAGCAGCACAATAGCGGGCTCCTACAATGAGCAGTTCTTC. This sequence encodes CASSTIAGSYNEQFF. Combining the CDR3 with reference TRBV9 and TRBJ2-1 gives the whole variable domain DSGVTQTPKHLITATGQRVTLRCSPRSGDLSVYWYQQSLDQGLQFLIQYYNGEERAKGNILERFSAQQFPDLHSELNLSSLELGDSALYFCASSTIAGSYNEQFFGPGTRLTVL.